The clone carrying this T cell receptor (beta chain) was seen repeatedly, ten times or more. The antigen is undetermined. Molecular barcoded adaptors covering alpha/delta and beta/gamma chains were used on 400 ng RNA. TCRdb processed the reads anew with MiXCR; each CDR3 protein has one entry. The table lists tens of thousands of distinct CDR3 sequences, around a fifth of them singletons. Every patient had bone marrow sampled while the disease was active. This sample was taken from a study of read filtering for tumor transcriptome and immune sequencing. Study-level background: Per sample, TCR-region reads ranged about 4 to 11 million by IR-seq, about 85 to 1,400 by RNA-seq. Study-level points and caveats: Roughly 79% of IR-seq clonotypes had one read, totaling around 4% of reads; RNA-seq: 74.6% and 44.6%.

The CDR3 is 14 residues long. The V and J ends lost 6 bases and 1 base respectively, with 12 bases between them. Input material: a population of CD138-negative cells sorted from bone marrow. The V gene is TRBV12-3 or TRBV12-4, the J gene TRBJ1-1; TRBD1 is a possible D gene (6 bases). The sequence was collected from a donor aged 40 or over with multiple myeloma. This CDR3 is CASRKLDRNTEAFF. In DNA, the CDR3 is TGTGCCAGCAGAAAGTTGGACAGGAACACTGAAGCTTTCTTT.